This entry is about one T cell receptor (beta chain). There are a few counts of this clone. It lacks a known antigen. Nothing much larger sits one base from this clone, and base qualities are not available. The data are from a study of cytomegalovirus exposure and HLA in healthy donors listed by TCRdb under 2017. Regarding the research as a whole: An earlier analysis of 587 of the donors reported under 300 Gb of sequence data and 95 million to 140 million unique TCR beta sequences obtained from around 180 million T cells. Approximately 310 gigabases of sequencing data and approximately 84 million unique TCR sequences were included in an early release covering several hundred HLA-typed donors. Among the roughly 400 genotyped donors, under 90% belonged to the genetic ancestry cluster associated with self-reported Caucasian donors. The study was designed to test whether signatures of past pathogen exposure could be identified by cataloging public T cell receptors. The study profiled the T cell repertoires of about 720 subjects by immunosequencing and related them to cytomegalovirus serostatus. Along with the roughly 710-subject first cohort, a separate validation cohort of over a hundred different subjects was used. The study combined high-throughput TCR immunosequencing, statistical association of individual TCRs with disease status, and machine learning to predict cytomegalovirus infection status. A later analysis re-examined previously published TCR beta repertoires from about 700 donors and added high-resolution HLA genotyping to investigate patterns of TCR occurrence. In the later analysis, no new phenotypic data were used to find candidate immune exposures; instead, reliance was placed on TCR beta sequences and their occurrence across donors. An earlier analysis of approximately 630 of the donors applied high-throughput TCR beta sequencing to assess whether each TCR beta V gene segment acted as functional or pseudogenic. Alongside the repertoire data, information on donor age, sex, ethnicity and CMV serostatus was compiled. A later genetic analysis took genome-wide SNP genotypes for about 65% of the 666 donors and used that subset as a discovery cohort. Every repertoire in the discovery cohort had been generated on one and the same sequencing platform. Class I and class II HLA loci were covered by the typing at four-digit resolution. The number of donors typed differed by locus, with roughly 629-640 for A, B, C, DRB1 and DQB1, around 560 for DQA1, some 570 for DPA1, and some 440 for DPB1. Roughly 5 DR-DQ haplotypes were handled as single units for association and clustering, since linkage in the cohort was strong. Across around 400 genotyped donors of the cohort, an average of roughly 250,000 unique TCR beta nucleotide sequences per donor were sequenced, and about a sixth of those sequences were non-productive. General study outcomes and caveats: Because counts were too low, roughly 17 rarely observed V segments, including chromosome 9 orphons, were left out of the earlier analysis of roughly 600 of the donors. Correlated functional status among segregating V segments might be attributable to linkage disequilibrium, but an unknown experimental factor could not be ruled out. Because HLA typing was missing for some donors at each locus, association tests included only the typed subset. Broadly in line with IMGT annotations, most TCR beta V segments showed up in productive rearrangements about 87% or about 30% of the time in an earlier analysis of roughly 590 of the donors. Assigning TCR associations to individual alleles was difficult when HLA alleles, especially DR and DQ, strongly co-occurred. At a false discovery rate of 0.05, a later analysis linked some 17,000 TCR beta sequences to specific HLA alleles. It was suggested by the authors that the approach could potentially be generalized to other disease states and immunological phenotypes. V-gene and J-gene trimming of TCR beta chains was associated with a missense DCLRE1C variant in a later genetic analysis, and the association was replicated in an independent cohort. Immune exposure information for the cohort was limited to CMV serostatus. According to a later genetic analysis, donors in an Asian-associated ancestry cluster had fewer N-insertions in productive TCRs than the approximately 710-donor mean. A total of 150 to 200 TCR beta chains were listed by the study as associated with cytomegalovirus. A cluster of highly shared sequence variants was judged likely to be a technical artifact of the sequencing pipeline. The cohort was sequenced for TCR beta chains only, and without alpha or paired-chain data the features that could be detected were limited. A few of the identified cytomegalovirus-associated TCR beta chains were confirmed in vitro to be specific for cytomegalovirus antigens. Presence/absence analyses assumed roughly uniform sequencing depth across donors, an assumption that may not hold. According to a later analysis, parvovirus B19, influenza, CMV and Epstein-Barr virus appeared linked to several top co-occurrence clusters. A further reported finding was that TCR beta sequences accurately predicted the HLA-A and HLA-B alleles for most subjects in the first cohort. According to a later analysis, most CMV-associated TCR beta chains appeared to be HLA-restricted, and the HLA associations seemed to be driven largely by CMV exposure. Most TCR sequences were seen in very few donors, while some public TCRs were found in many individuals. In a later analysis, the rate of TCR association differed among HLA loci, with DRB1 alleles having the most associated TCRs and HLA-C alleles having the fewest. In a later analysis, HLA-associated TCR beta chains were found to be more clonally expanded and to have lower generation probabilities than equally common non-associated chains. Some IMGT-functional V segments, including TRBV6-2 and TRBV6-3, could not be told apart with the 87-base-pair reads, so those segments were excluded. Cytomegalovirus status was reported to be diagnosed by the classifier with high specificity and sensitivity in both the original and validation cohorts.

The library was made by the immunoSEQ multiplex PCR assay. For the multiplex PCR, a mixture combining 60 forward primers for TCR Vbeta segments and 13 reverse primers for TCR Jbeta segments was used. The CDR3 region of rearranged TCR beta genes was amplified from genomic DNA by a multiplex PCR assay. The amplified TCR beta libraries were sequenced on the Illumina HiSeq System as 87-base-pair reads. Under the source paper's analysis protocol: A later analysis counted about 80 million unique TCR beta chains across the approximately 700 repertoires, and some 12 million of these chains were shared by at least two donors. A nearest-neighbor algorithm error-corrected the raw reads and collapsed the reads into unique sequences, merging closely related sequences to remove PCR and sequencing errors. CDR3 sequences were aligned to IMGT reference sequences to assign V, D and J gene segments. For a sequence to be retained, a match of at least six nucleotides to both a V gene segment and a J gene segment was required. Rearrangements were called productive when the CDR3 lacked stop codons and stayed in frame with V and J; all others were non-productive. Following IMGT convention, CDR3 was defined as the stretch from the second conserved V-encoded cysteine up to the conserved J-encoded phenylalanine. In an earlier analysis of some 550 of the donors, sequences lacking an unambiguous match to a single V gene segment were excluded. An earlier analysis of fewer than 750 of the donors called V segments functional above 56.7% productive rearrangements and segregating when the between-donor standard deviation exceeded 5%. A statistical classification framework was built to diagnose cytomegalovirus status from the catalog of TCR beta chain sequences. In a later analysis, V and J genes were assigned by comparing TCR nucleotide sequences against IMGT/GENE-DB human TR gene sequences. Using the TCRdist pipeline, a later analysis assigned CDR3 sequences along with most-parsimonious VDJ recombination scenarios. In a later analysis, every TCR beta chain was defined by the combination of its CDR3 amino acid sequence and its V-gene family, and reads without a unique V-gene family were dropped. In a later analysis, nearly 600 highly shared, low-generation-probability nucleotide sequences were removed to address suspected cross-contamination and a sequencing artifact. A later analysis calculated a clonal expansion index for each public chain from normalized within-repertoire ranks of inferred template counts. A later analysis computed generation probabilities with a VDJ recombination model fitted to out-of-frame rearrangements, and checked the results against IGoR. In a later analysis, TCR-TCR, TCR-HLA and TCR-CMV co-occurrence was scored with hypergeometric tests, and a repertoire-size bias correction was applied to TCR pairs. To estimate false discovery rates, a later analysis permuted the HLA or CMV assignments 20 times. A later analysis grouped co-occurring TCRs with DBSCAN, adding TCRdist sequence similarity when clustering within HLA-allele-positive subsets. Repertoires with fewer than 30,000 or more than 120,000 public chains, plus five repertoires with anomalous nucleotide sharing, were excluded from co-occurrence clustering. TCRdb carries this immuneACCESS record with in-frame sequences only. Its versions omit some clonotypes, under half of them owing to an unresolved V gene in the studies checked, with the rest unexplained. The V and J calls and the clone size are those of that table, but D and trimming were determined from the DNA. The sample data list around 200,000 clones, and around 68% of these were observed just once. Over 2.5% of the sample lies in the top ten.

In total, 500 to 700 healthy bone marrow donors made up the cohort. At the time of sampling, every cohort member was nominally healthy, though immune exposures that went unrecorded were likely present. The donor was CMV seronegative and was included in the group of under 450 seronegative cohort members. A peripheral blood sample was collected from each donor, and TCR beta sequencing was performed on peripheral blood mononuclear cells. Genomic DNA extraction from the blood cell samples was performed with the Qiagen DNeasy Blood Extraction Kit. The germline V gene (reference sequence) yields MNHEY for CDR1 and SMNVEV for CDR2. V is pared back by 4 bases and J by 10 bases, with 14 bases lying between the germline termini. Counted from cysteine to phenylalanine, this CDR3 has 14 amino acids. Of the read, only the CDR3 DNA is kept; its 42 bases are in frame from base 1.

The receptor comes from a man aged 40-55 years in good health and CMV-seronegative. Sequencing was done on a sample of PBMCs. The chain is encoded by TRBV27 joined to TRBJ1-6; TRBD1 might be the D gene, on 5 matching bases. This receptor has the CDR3 CASSSGRPGSPLHF. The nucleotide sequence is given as TGTGCCAGCAGTTCCGGCAGGCCAGGGTCACCCCTCCACTTT.